Listed here are 30 T cell receptor beta chains from one sample, sequenced in a study of T cells in Graves' hyperthyroidism and ophthalmopathy (dated by TCRdb to between 2018 and 2021). The library was built by means of multiplex PCR. Sequencing relied on an Illumina HiSeq 2000. The TCR beta CDR3 regions were amplified from RNA transcripts. The first round of RT-PCR for the TCR CDR3 was performed with the HTBI primer set and the Qiagen OneStep RT-PCR kit. Through fastp at Q25 and MiXCR, TCRdb rebuilt clones from the public reads, retaining in-frame beta chains. Every entry covers one CDR3 protein and lists the most common genes and DNA from its rows. The table for this sample lists about 520,000 distinct CDR3 sequences; roughly 24% of them were counted only once. Of the sample, around 11% falls within the top ten clones. Specimen: blood. These receptors all come from a woman in her thirties with Graves' ophthalmopathy.

Only a few counts were recorded for this clonotype. The chain carries TRBV6-2 or TRBV6-3 and TRBJ1-1; 7 bases are a match to TRBD1. CDR3 size: 14 residues. Trimming took 5 bases from V and 3 from J; bases not matched to a gene: 6. Germline-derived CDR1 and CDR2 are MNHEY and SVGEGT. The CDR3 region has the DNA TGTGCCAGCAGTCACAGGGACAGCTACACTGAAGCTTTCTTT. This codes for CASSHRDSYTEAFF.

The CDR3 is CSAEKDAPYEQYF. The CDR3 coding sequence is TGCAGTGCCGAGAAAGACGCCCCCTACGAGCAGTACTTC. The genes are TRBV20-1 and TRBJ2-7; D gene unclear. Germline V gene lookup returns CDR1 DFQATT and CDR2 SNEGSKA (reference sequence). V gave up 6 bases and J gave up 2 bases, with 14 bases separating them. This CDR3 is 13 amino acids long.

This clonotype was recorded many times. A read error may be the cause here, since a much bigger clone is one base away. The chain combines TRBV6-2 or TRBV6-3 with TRBJ2-7; 10 bases agree with TRBD1. V gave up 10 bases and J gave up 6 bases; unmatched junction bases: 9. The CDR3 is 13 residues long. Germline-derived CDR1 and CDR2 are MNHEY and SVGEGT. The CDR3 DNA follows: TGTGCCACCACGGGACAGGGGACCTGCGAGCAGTACTTC. This codes for CATTGQGTCEQYF.

V gene TRBV6-1 combines with J gene TRBJ2-5, with D unresolved. V lost 10 bases and J 4 bases, leaving 10 bases between the germline ends. Germline lookup yields CDR1 MNHNS and CDR2 SASEGT. This CDR3 contains 11 residues. The CDR3 region is CATGRAETQYF. In DNA form, the CDR3 reads TGTGCCACCGGAAGGGCAGAGACCCAGTACTTC.

The V and J genes are TRBV25-1 and TRBJ2-7, with D hard to call. The CDR3 loop spans 11 amino acids. Germline values: CDR1 MGHDK, CDR2 SYGVNS. Deletions cut 0 bases from V and 6 bases from J, with 3 bases between. The CDR3 bases are TGTGCCAGCAGTGAATATCGCGAGCAGTACTTC. This codes for CASSEYREQYF.

This clonotype was detected only a few times. The chain has TRBV7-9 and TRBJ1-6, with D uncertain. Trimming took off 2 bases at V and 0 bases at J, with 8 bases between the two ends. Germline CDR1 SEHNR, CDR2 FQNEAQ (reference sequence). The CDR3 contains 16 residues. The CDR3 sequence: CASSLSDNSYNSPLHF. The CDR3 nucleotides read TGTGCCAGCAGCTTAAGTGACAACTCCTATAATTCACCCCTCCACTTT.

V usage is TRBV6-5 and J usage is TRBJ1-1; a possible D gene is TRBD1 (5 bases). Trimming pared 3 bases from V and 5 bases from J, leaving 16 bases between. Germline V gene sequence: CDR1 MNHEY, CDR2 SVGAGI. The CDR3 spans 15 residues. As DNA, the CDR3 is TGTGCCAGCAGTTATTCAGGGCCAATGTGGACTGAAGCTTTCTTT. It specifies CASSYSGPMWTEAFF.

The sample holds many counts of this clonotype. This rearrangement joins TRBV25-1 to TRBJ1-6; D is uncertain. The V end was cut by 4 bases, the J end by 8 bases, with 15 bases between. Per germline, CDR1 MGHDK and CDR2 SYGVNS. The CDR3 consists of 15 residues. The CDR3 coding sequence is TGTGCCAGCAGTGTGTCATCCGGGGAATATTCACCCCTCCACTTT. Its translation is CASSVSSGEYSPLHF.

A few counts support this clonotype. The chain joins TRBV19 to TRBJ1-2, with D perhaps matching TRBD1 (5 bases). V shed 8 bases and J shed 4 bases, with 17 bases lying between them. This CDR3 has 14 residues. CDR1 and CDR2 from the germline V gene are LNHDA and SQIVND (reference sequence). CDR3 in DNA: TGTGCCAGTTCGACAGTCAAACCATTCTATGGCTACACCTTC. Translated, it gives CASSTVKPFYGYTF.

This clonotype has ten or more counts. The rearrangement uses TRBV7-2 and TRBJ2-7; D uncertain. V lost 6 bases, J lost 4 bases, and 10 bases lay in between. The CDR3 totals 12 residues. From germline, CDR1 is SGHTA and CDR2 FQGNSA. The CDR3 nucleotides read TGTGCCAGCAGTCTCGTTAGATACGAGCAGTACTTC. Its protein product is CASSLVRYEQYF.

This rearrangement joins TRBV6-1 to TRBJ1-2, with 7 bases aligning to TRBD1. CDR3 length: 12 amino acids. Per the germline V gene, CDR1 is MNHNS and CDR2 is SASEGT. Unmatched junction bases numbered 9, after V lost 9 bases and J lost 8 bases. The CDR3 loop reads CASYLQGSGYTF. DNA for the CDR3: TGTGCCAGTTACCTACAGGGGTCGGGCTACACCTTC.

This clonotype has just one count. This may come from a read error, since a much larger clone is one base off. The CDR3 does not close with the conserved phenylalanine or tryptophan, likely indicating a read error. This chain connects TRBV29-1 to TRBJ1-2; D gene uncertain. Germline values: CDR1 SQVTM, CDR2 ANQGSEA. V lost 5 bases, J lost 5 bases, and 9 bases lay in between. The CDR3 consists of 11 residues. The CDR3 coding sequence is TGCAGCGTTCCCCGGGCGTATGGCTACACCCTC. This codes for CSVPRAYGYTL.

This clonotype was found once. The V and J genes are TRBV6-1 and TRBJ2-5, with 7 nucleotides matching TRBD1. The CDR3 length is 13 residues. The V segment lost 8 bases and the J segment 12 bases; nucleotides outside the gene matches: 15. Germline CDR1 is MNHNS and CDR2 is SASEGT. The CDR3 coding sequence is TGTGCCAGCCGACAGGGCATGACCCTACCTGAGTACTTC. This translates into CASRQGMTLPEYF.

At least ten counts were recorded for this clonotype. The chain couples TRBV13 to TRBJ2-7; D might be TRBD2 (5 bases). The germline V and J ends were trimmed by 3 bases and 4 bases, with 16 bases remaining between them. The germline CDR1 and CDR2 sequences are PRHDT and FYEKMQ (reference sequence). The CDR3 is 15 residues long. The CDR3 DNA reads TGTGCCAGCAGCTTCCCAGGAGCGGCGAATTACGAGCAGTACTTC. Amino acids: CASSFPGAANYEQYF.

This clonotype was seen repeatedly, ten times or more. The chain is built from TRBV7-8 and TRBJ2-2; TRBD2 might be the D (7 bases). The CDR3 runs to 15 residues. The V and J ends lost 8 bases and 8 bases respectively, with 21 bases between them. Germline assignment: CDR1 SGHVS and CDR2 FQNEAQ. The DNA for the CDR3 is TGTGCCAGCCAGGTCCGGGGGGCGACTAGTGGGGAGCTGTTTTTT. This sequence encodes CASQVRGATSGELFF.

This clonotype was found many times. This chain links TRBV7-8 with TRBJ1-2; D gene uncertain. The CDR3 runs to 17 residues. The germline V gene encodes CDR1 SGHVS and CDR2 FQNEAQ. V lost 1 base and J 6 bases, leaving 21 bases between the germline ends. CDR3 amino acids: CASSLGSGLSTTNGYTF. In DNA, the CDR3 is TGTGCCAGCAGCTTAGGTTCTGGTCTGAGCACAACGAATGGCTACACCTTC.

This clonotype was counted a few times. The J gene is TRBJ2-3, the V gene TRBV6-1, with 11 positions matching TRBD2. Germline-derived CDR1 and CDR2 are MNHNS and SASEGT. Trimming took 4 bases from V and 4 from J; bases not matched to a gene: 7. The CDR3 runs to 16 residues. The CDR3 loop is CASSGGPSGGPDTQYF. CDR3 DNA sequence: TGTGCCAGCAGTGGCGGGCCTAGCGGGGGGCCAGATACGCAGTATTTT.

This clonotype was found many times. The V call is TRBV19, the J call TRBJ1-2; D remains ambiguous. The CDR3 runs 12 residues. CDR1 is LNHDA and CDR2 is SQIVND in the germline V gene (reference sequence). V was shortened by 7 bases and J by 4 bases, with 10 bases between the two germline ends. The CDR3 nucleotides read TGTGCCAGTACTCAGAGCTTCTATGGCTACACCTTC. The encoded protein is CASTQSFYGYTF.

This clonotype was recorded a few times. The CDR3 is CASSQGERGLYEQYF. The DNA of the CDR3 is TGTGCCAGCAGCCAAGGAGAGCGGGGGTTGTACGAGCAGTACTTC. V usage is TRBV3-1 and J usage is TRBJ2-7, with 8 bases matching TRBD2. The CDR3 runs 15 residues. V was pared by 1 base and J by 4 bases, with 6 bases of the junction left unmatched. Germline V gives CDR1 LGHDT, CDR2 YNNKEL (reference sequence).

This clonotype was seen at least ten times. This rearrangement joins TRBV24-1 to TRBJ1-2; D remains ambiguous. Trimming left V 1 base short and J 5 bases short, with 7 bases between. This CDR3 spans 13 amino acids. Per germline, CDR1 KGHDR and CDR2 SFDVKD. CDR3 nucleotide sequence: TGTGCCACCAGTGATTTCCGCGGATATGGCTACACCTTC. Translated, it gives CATSDFRGYGYTF.

This chain joins TRBV10-1 and TRBJ2-2; 9 nucleotides line up with TRBD2. Germline CDR1 is WNHNN and CDR2 is SYGVQD (reference sequence). J gave up 6 bases and V 6 bases, and 8 bases lay outside the gene matches. The CDR3 runs 15 residues. The CDR3 DNA follows: TGCGCCAGCAGGCACGGGACTAGCCTCGCCGGGGAGCTGTTTTTT. Its translation is CASRHGTSLAGELFF.

This clonotype showed up many times. The chain is built from TRBV6-1 and TRBJ2-7; 7 nucleotides line up with TRBD2. The CDR3 runs 13 residues. V trimming: 5 bases; J trimming: 1 base; junction bases outside the gene matches: 2. Per germline, CDR1 MNHNS and CDR2 SASEGT. DNA of the CDR3: TGTGCCAGCAGTCCGGGACTATCCTACGAGCAGTACTTC. This translates into CASSPGLSYEQYF.

This clonotype came up many times. The rearrangement links TRBV7-2 to TRBJ1-1; D uncertain. CDR1 and CDR2 from the germline V gene are SGHTA and FQGNSA. CDR3 length: 13 amino acids. V lost 2 bases and J lost 8, with 12 bases in between. The CDR3 loop is CASSLLRGNEAFF. The CDR3 nucleotides are TGTGCCAGCAGCTTACTTCGGGGAAACGAAGCTTTCTTT. Full variable domain (missing parts from reference TRBV7-2 and TRBJ1-1): GAGVSQSPSNKVTEKGKDVELRCDPISGHTALYWYRQSLGQGLEFLIYFQGNSAPDKSGLPSDRFSAERTGGSVSTLTIQRTQQEDSAVYLCASSLLRGNEAFFGQGTRLTVV.

V gene TRBV6-4 combines with J gene TRBJ1-3, with D unclear. CDR1 is MRHNA and CDR2 is SNTAGT in the germline V gene. The CDR3 consists of 13 residues. Trimming cost V 6 bases and J 4 bases, with 10 bases left between them. The CDR3 protein is CASSPGYGNTIYF. The CDR3 DNA reads TGTGCCAGCAGCCCGGGGTACGGAAACACCATATATTTT.

The chain is built from TRBV6-1 and TRBJ2-5, with D unresolved. The CDR3 length is 14 residues. The germline gives CDR1 MNHNS, CDR2 SASEGT. Trimming shortened V by 4 bases and J by 4 bases, and 13 bases separated the two germline ends. CDR3 residues: CASSVETTLETQYF. The CDR3 nucleotides read TGTGCCAGCAGTGTAGAAACGACCCTAGAGACCCAGTACTTC.

This chain links TRBV29-1 with TRBJ1-2; maybe TRBD1 (5 bases). Germline-derived CDR1 and CDR2 are SQVTM and ANQGSEA. The CDR3 loop spans 11 amino acids. Here the CDR3 reads CRSRENYGYTF. The CDR3 coding sequence is TGCAGAAGCAGGGAGAACTATGGCTACACCTTC.

This clonotype was observed many times. The chain combines TRBV15 with TRBJ2-2, with 9 bases that match TRBD2. V was clipped by 5 bases and J by 2 bases; unmatched bases: 3. The germline CDR1 and CDR2 sequences are LNHNV and YYDKDF (reference sequence). CDR3 size: 15 residues. In DNA, the CDR3 is TGTGCCACCAGCCGGGGACTAGCCAACACCGGGGAGCTGTTTTTT. Translating gives CATSRGLANTGELFF.

This clonotype was recorded at least ten times. V and J are TRBV6-5 and TRBJ1-1, with a tentative D call TRBD1 (5 bases). V lost 4 bases, J lost 1 base, and 16 bases lay in between. The CDR3 runs to 16 residues. Looked up from germline, CDR1 is MNHEY and CDR2 is SVGAGI. For the CDR3, the DNA is TGTGCCAGCAGTTCTCCGTTAGGGGCAAGGAACACTGAAGCTTTCTTT. This encodes CASSSPLGARNTEAFF.

This clonotype was observed many times. The genes are TRBV27 and TRBJ1-1; 10 bases line up with TRBD1. CDR1 is MNHEY, CDR2 SMNVEV, per germline (reference sequence). The CDR3 has 16 amino acids. The V and J ends lost 4 bases and 4 bases, in that order; junction bases with no gene match: 9. The CDR3 sequence: CASSSGQGERGTEAFF. Here the CDR3 DNA reads TGTGCCAGCAGTTCAGGACAGGGGGAGCGAGGCACTGAAGCTTTCTTT.

This clonotype was seen at least ten times. The genes are TRBV7-9 and TRBJ2-7, with D maybe TRBD2 (6 bases). Germline CDR1 is SEHNR and CDR2 is FQNEAQ (reference sequence). V lost 6 bases, J lost 0 bases, and 12 bases lay in between. The length of the CDR3 is 14 residues. Here the CDR3 DNA reads TGTGCCAGCAGAGACCTCGGGAGCTCCTACGAGCAGTACTTC. Residues: CASRDLGSSYEQYF.